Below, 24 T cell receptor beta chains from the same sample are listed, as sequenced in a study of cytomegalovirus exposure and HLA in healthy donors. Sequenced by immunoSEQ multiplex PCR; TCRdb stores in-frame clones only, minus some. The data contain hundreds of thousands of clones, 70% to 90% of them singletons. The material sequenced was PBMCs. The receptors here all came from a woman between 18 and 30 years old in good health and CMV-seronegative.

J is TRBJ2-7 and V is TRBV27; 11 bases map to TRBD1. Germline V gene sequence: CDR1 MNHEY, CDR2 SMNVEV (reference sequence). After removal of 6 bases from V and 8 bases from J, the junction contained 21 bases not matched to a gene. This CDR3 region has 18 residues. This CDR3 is CASRPGTGGVSGRTQQYF. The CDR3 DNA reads TGTGCCAGCAGGCCCGGGACAGGGGGGGTTAGCGGGAGAACCCAGCAGTACTTC.

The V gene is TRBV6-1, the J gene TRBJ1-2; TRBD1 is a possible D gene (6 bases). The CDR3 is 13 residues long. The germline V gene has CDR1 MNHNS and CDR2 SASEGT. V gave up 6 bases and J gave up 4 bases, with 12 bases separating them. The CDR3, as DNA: TGTGCCAGCAGGAGGGGGGGAGGCTATGGCTACACCTTC. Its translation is CASRRGGGYGYTF.

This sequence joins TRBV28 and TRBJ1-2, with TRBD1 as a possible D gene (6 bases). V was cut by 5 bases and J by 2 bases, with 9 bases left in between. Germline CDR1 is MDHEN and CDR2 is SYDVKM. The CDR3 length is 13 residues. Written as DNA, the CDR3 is TGTGCCAGCAGTCGCACAGGGAACTATGGCTACACCTTC. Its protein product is CASSRTGNYGYTF.

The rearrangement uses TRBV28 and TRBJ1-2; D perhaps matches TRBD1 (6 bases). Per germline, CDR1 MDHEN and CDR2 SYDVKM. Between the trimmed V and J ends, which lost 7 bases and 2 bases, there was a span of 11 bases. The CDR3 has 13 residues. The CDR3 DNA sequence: TGTGCCAGCACAGAGGGACAAAACTATGGCTACACCTTC. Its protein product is CASTEGQNYGYTF.

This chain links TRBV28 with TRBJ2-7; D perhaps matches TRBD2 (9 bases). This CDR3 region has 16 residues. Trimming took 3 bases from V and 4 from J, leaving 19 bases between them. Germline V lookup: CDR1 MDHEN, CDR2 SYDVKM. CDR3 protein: CASSLFSSGTGYEQYF. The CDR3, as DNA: TGTGCCAGCAGTTTGTTCTCTAGCGGGACAGGTTACGAGCAGTACTTC. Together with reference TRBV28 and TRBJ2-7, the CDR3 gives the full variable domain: DVKVTQSSRYLVKRTGEKVFLECVQDMDHENMFWYRQDPGLGLRLIYFSYDVKMKEKGDIPEGYSVSREKKERFSLILESASTNQTSMYLCASSLFSSGTGYEQYFGPGTRLTVT.

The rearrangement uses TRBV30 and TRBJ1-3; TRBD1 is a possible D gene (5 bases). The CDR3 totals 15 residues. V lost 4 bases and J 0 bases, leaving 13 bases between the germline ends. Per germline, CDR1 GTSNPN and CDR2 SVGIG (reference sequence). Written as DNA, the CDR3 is TGTGCCTGGATTACTACAGGATACTCTGGAAACACCATATATTTT. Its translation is CAWITTGYSGNTIYF. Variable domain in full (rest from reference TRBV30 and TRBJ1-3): SQTIHQWPATLVQPVGSPLSLECTVEGTSNPNLYWYRQAAGRGLQLLFYSVGIGQISSEVPQNLSASRPQDRQFILSSKKLLLSDSGFYLCAWITTGYSGNTIYFGEGSWLTVV.

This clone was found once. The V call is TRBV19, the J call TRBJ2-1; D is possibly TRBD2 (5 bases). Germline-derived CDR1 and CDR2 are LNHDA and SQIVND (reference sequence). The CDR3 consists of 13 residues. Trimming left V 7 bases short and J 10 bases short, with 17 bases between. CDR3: CASTTPGSEEQFF. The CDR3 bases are TGTGCCAGTACCACACCGGGGTCGGAAGAGCAGTTCTTC.

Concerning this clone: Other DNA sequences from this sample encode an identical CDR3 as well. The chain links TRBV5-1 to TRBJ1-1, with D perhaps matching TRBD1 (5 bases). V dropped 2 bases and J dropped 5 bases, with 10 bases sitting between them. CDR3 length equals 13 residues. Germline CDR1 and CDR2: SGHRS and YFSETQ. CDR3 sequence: CASSFRGGTEAFF. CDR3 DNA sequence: TGCGCCAGCAGCTTTAGGGGAGGTACTGAAGCTTTCTTT.

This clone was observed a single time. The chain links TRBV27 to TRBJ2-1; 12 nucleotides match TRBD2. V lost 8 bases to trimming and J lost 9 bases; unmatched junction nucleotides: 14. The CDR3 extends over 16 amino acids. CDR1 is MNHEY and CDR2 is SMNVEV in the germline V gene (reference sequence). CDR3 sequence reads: CASSPNGLAGRSEQFF. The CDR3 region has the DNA TGTGCCAGCTCCCCGAACGGACTAGCGGGAAGATCTGAGCAGTTCTTC.

CDR3 in amino acids: CASSSSTGGELPNYGYTF. The DNA for the CDR3 is TGTGCCAGCAGCTCATCGACAGGGGGCGAGTTACCCAACTATGGCTACACCTTC. J is TRBJ1-2 and V is TRBV5-4; 10 positions agree with TRBD1. CDR1 and CDR2 from the germline V gene are SGHNT and YYREEE (reference sequence). The CDR3 has 18 amino acids. V lost 3 bases to trimming and J lost 2 bases; unmatched junction nucleotides: 13.

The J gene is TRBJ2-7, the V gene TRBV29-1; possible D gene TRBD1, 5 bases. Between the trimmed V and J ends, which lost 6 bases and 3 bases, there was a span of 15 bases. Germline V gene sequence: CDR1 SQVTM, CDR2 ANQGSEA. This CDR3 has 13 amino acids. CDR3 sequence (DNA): TGCAGCGTGGCGGTTCAGGGAAACTACGAGCAGTACTTC. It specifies CSVAVQGNYEQYF.

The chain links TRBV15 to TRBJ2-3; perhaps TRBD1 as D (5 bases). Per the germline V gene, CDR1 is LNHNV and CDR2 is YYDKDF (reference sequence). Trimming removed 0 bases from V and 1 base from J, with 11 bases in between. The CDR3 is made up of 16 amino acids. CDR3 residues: CATSRDRATGTDTQYF. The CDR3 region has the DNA TGTGCCACCAGCAGAGACAGGGCCACTGGCACAGATACGCAGTATTTT.

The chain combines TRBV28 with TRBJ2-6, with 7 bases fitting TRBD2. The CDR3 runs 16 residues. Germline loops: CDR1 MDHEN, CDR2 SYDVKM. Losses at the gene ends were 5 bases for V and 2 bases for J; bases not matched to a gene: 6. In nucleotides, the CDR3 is TGTGCCAGCAGTGTCGTGGGGGGGGCTGGGGCCAACGTCCTGACTTTC. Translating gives CASSVVGGAGANVLTF.

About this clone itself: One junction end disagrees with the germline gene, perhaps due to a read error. For the CDR3, the DNA is TGTGCCAGCAGGGAAGACAGGGCGGCCGATTCACCCCTCCACTTT. As protein: CASREDRAADSPLHF. This chain uses TRBV2 with TRBJ1-6, with TRBD1 matching 7 bases. CDR3 size: 15 residues. The germline CDR1 and CDR2 sequences are SNHLY and FYNNEI.

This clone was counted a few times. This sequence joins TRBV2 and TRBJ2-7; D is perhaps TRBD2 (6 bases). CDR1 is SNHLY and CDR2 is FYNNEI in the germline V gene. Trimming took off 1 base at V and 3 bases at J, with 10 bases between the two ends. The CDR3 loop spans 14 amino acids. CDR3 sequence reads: CASSEVLGSYEQYF. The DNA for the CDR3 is TGTGCCAGCAGTGAAGTACTCGGGAGCTACGAGCAGTACTTC.

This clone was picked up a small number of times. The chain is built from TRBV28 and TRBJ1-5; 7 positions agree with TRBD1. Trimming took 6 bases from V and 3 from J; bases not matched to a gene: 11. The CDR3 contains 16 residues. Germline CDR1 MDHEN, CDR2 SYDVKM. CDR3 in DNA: TGTGCCAGCAGGGCCGACAGGGCCCGGTCCAATCAGCCCCAGCATTTT. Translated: CASRADRARSNQPQHF.

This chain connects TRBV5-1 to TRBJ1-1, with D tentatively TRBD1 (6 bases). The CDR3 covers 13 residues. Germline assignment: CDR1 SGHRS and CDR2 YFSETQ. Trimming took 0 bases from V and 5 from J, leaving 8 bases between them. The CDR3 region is CASSLAGETEAFF. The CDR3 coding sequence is TGCGCCAGCAGCTTGGCAGGGGAGACTGAAGCTTTCTTT.

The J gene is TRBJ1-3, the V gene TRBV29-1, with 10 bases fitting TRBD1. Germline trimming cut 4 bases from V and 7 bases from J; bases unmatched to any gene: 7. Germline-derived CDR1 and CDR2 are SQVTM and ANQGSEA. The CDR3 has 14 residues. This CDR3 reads CSVGPGGQGNTIYF. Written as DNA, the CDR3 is TGCAGCGTTGGGCCCGGGGGACAGGGGAACACCATATATTTT.

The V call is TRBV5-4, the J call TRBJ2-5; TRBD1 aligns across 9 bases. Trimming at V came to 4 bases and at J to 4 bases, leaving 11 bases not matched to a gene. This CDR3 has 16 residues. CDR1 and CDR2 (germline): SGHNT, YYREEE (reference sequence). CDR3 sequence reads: CASSPSPDRGGETQYF. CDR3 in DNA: TGTGCCAGCAGCCCGTCCCCGGACAGGGGAGGAGAGACCCAGTACTTC.

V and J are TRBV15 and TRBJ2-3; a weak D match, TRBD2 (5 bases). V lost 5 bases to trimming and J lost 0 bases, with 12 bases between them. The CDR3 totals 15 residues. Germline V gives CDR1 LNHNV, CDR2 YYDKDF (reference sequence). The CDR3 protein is CATSRSASSTDTQYF. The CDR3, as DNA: TGTGCCACCAGCCGTAGCGCCTCTAGCACAGATACGCAGTATTTT.

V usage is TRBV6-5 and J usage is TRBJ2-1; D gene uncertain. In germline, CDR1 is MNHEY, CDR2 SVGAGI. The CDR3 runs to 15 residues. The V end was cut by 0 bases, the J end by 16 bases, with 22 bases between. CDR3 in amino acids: CASSYSSSYRESVFF. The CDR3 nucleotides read TGTGCCAGCAGTTACTCCTCTTCGTATCGTGAATCGGTTTTCTTC.

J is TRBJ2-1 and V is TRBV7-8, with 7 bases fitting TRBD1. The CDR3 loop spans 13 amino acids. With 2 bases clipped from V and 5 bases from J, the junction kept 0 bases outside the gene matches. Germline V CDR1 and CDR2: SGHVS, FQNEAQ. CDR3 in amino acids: CASSLTGDNEQFF. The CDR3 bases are TGTGCCAGCAGCTTAACAGGGGACAATGAGCAGTTCTTC.

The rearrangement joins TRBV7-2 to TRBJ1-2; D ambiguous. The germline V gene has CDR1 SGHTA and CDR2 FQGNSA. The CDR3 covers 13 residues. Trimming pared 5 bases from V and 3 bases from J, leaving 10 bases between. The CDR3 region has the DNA TGTGCCAGCAGCCCCTTGAGGCACTATGGCTACACCTTC. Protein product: CASSPLRHYGYTF.

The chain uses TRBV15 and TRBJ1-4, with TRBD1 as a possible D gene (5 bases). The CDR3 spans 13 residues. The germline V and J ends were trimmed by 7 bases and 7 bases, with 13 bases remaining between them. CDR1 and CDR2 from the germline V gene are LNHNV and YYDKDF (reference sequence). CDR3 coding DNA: TGTGCCACCAAGGCGGGGCGGCGTGAAAAACTGTTTTTT. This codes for CATKAGRREKLFF.